This entry lists 9 T cell receptor beta chains sequenced from one sample in a study of T cells in Graves' hyperthyroidism and ophthalmopathy. Using RNA transcripts as the source, TCR beta CDR3 regions were amplified. The HTBI primer set served for first-round RT-PCR of the TCR CDR3. MiXCR, run by TCRdb on the multiplex PCR reads, gives a single entry per CDR3 protein. Counted here are over 250,000 distinct CDR3 sequences, roughly an eighth occurring once; the ten biggest clones make up approximately 35%. Sequenced sample: blood. These TCRs come from a woman in her 40s with Graves' ophthalmopathy.

This clonotype was counted many times. The chain has TRBV2 and TRBJ1-4; D is unclear. Germline V gives CDR1 SNHLY, CDR2 FYNNEI. Trimming cost V 4 bases and J 4 bases, with 13 bases left between them. The CDR3 covers 15 residues. CDR3 nucleotide sequence: TGTGCCAGCAGTGGCTCGACGGTGGATAATGAAAAACTGTTTTTT. As protein: CASSGSTVDNEKLFF.

This clonotype was counted at least ten times. The chain has TRBV5-1 and TRBJ1-1, with unresolved D. The CDR3 sequence is 14 residues long. Trimming shortened V by 2 bases and J by 1 base, and 9 bases separated the two germline ends. From germline, CDR1 is SGHRS and CDR2 YFSETQ. CDR3 residues: CASSFLTGNTEAFF. CDR3 bases: TGCGCCAGCAGCTTTCTGACGGGGAACACTGAAGCTTTCTTT.

This chain uses TRBV3-1 with TRBJ2-7, with 7 bases aligning to TRBD2. Germline CDR1 and CDR2: LGHDT and YNNKEL (reference sequence). The trim removed 4 bases at V and 3 bases at J, leaving 9 bases unmatched. The CDR3 length is 15 residues. The CDR3 is CASSPWDGRIYEQYF. In nucleotides, the CDR3 is TGTGCCAGCAGCCCATGGGACGGGAGGATCTACGAGCAGTACTTC.

This clonotype was recorded only once. The chain links TRBV10-1 to TRBJ2-7, with 7 bases fitting TRBD2. The CDR3 length is 16 residues. CDR1 and CDR2 from the germline V gene are WNHNN and SYGVQD (reference sequence). V lost 0 bases, J lost 1 base, and 6 bases stayed unmatched. The CDR3: CASSESRASGSYEQYF. CDR3 in DNA: TGCGCCAGCAGTGAGTCGAGGGCTAGCGGTTCCTACGAGCAGTACTTC.

This clonotype has a handful of counts. V and J are TRBV5-6 and TRBJ2-2; 8 positions agree with TRBD2. The CDR3 spans 15 residues. Trimming at V came to 4 bases and at J to 4 bases, leaving 6 bases not matched to a gene. Looked up from germline, CDR1 is SGHDT and CDR2 is YYEEEE. CDR3 DNA sequence: TGTGCCAGCAGCCCTCCGGGACTAGTCACCGGGGAGCTGTTTTTT. This codes for CASSPPGLVTGELFF.

The chain links TRBV4-1 to TRBJ2-1, with D maybe TRBD2 (6 bases). The CDR3 contains 16 residues. The V end lost 1 base, the J end lost 2 bases, and 12 bases lay between the germline ends. From germline, CDR1 is MGHRA and CDR2 YSYEKL. In DNA, the CDR3 is TGCGCCAGCAGCCAAGTTTGGGGGGTCACCTACAATGAGCAGTTCTTC. This encodes CASSQVWGVTYNEQFF.

Concerning this clonotype: Given a much more abundant clone one base away, this may be a read error. The chain uses TRBV20-1 and TRBJ1-4; 7 positions agree with TRBD1. This CDR3 has 13 amino acids. The germline V gene encodes CDR1 DFQATT and CDR2 SNEGSKA (reference sequence). The CDR3 DNA is TGCAGTCACTCGGACAGGATGGTTGAAAGACTGTTTTTT. The encoded protein is CSHSDRMVERLFF.

There are many counts of this clonotype. This chain uses TRBV27 with TRBJ1-1; D gene ambiguous. This CDR3 is 14 amino acids long. Between the trimmed V and J ends, which lost 5 bases and 6 bases, there was a span of 16 bases. Per the germline V gene, CDR1 is MNHEY and CDR2 is SMNVEV (reference sequence). Here the CDR3 reads CASSPQRAGAEAFF. CDR3 DNA: TGTGCCAGCAGTCCTCAGAGGGCCGGCGCTGAAGCTTTCTTT.

This clonotype is medium-sized (0.01 to 0.1%). This chain joins TRBV2 and TRBJ2-7; D is possibly TRBD2 (6 bases). Germline CDR1 and CDR2: SNHLY and FYNNEI. V was trimmed by 5 bases and J by 2 bases, leaving 19 bases between them. The CDR3 is 16 amino acids. DNA for the CDR3: TGTGCCAGCAGTCATACCGGTCGGGACTTAGCCTACGAGCAGTACTTC. This encodes CASSHTGRDLAYEQYF.